This T cell receptor (beta chain) is from a study of shared clonotypes between healthy human individuals. The CD4+ fraction was divided into a CD45RA+ naive subset and a CD45RA-negative memory subset. With regard to this clone: The antigen is unknown.

Authors' methods: Junction-only sequences without quality scores were provided by ImmunoSEQ, so filtering was different. This table comes from immunoSEQ multiplex PCR, and its TCRdb copy is limited to in-frame clones, with some not included. V, J and clone size reflect that table, while D and trimming were determined from the DNA. The repertoire holds about 1.1 million clones, 75% to 80% seen once, with 0.55% to 0.7% in the top ten. Broader study findings: Across a handful of donors, naive CD4 shared around 5%, naive CD8 more than 3%, memory CD4 2% to 2.5%, memory CD8 0.4% to 0.5%.

V dropped 5 bases and J dropped 15 bases, with 17 bases sitting between them. Germline CDR1 is LNHDA and CDR2 is SQIVND (reference sequence). CDR3 length: 12 residues. The sequence was obtained from a man younger than 35 in good health. Some clones in this sample may be carry-over from other donors' samples. Material: memory CD4+ T cells from PBMCs. Subset reported: CD45RA-negative fraction. The chain is built from TRBV19 and TRBJ2-1; possible D gene TRBD2, 5 bases. The CDR3 DNA follows: TGTGCCAGTAGTGCCCCAAGGACTGGATTGTTCTTC. Its translation: CASSAPRTGLFF.